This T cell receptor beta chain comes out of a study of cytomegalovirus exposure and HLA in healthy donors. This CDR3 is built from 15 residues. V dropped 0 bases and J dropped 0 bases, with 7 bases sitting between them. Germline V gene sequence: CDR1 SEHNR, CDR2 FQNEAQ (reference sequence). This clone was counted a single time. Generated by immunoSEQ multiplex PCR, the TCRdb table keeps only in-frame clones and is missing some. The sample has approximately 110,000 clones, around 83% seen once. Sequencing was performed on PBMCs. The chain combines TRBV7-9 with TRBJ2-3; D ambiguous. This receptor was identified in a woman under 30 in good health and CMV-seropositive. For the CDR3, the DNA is TGTGCCAGCAGCTTAGCGTCTCGGAGCACAGATACGCAGTATTTT. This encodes CASSLASRSTDTQYF.